These T cell receptor beta chains were read from a single sample in a study of sequential checkpoint blockade in melanoma. This table comes from immunoSEQ multiplex PCR, and its TCRdb copy is limited to in-frame clones, with some not included. This table holds 2,500 or so clones, 20% to 25% found once. The source material was tumor tissue (inferred from file names), sampled from a patient given nivolumab and ipilimumab in sequence. Receptor source: a human donor with melanoma. Both conserved end residues are part of each CDR3. The D gene is left open where the match is weak. Expanded clones are given a class, and other clones once, few, many or no size at all.

TRBJ1-5 | . | TRBV19 | . | TGTGCCAGTACCTCCTGGGGGGATAGCAATCAGCCCCAGCATTTT | CASTSWGDSNQPQHF
TRBJ2-1 | . | TRBV5-1 | . | TGCGCCAGCAGCTTGGCTCTGGGCTCCTACAATGAGCAGTTCTTC | CASSLALGSYNEQFF
TRBJ1-2 | large | TRBV18 | . | TGTGCCAGCTCACCACCTACAGAGTCCTATGGCTACACCTTC | CASSPPTESYGYTF
TRBJ2-1 | few | TRBV18 | TRBD2 | TGTGCCAGCTCACCTAAACTAGCGGGGGTTGTCTCCTACAATGAGCAGTTCTTC | CASSPKLAGVVSYNEQFF
TRBJ1-5 | few | TRBV19 | TRBD1 | TGTGCCAGTAGTATCGACAGGGGTACACAGCCCCAGCATTTT | CASSIDRGTQPQHF
TRBJ2-6 | . | TRBV11-3 | . | TGTGCCAGCAGCTTGGAAGCAGGCAGCGGGGCCAACGTCCTGACTTTC | CASSLEAGSGANVLTF
TRBJ2-1 | few | TRBV6-8 | TRBD1 | TGTGCCAGCAGTGACTCGGGACAGGGGAATGAGCAGTTCTTC | CASSDSGQGNEQFF
TRBJ1-2 | few | TRBV30 | . | TGTGCCTGGAGTGTATCGGGGGGAGGTGGCTATGGCTACACCTTC | CAWSVSGGGGYGYTF
TRBJ1-1 | few | TRBV6-8 | TRBD1 | TGTGCCAGCAGTTACGGATGGACAGGGCAGAACACTGAAGCTTTCTTT | CASSYGWTGQNTEAFF
TRBJ2-5 | few | TRBV5-1 | TRBD1 | TGCGCCAGCCGGGAGACAGGGGGCTTAGAGACCCAGTACTTC | CASRETGGLETQYF
TRBJ1-3 | medium-sized | TRBV11-3 | . | TGTGCCAGCAGCTCCCCGGGACATCAAGAGGCGGGAAACACCATATATTTT | CASSSPGHQEAGNTIYF
TRBJ1-1 | . | TRBV10-2 | . | TGCGCCAGCAGTGACGCGGGACCGAACACTGAAGCTTTCTTT | CASSDAGPNTEAFF
TRBJ1-4 | medium-sized | TRBV11-3 | . | TGTGCCAGCAGCGTCGAGGGTGGGACTCTCCCAACTAATGAAAAACTGTTTTTT | CASSVEGGTLPTNEKLFF
TRBJ1-1 | medium-sized | TRBV6-8 | . | TGTGCCAGCAGTTACTCAGGGACGAACACTGAAGCTTTCTTT | CASSYSGTNTEAFF
TRBJ1-1 | once | TRBV5-1 | . | TGCGCCAGCAGCTTAACCGGGACTCTGAACACTGAAGCTTTCTTT | CASSLTGTLNTEAFF
TRBJ1-1 | many | TRBV11-3 | . | TGTGCCAGCAGCCGGTTCAGGGTAGGGACTGAAGCTTTCTTT | CASSRFRVGTEAFF
TRBJ1-2 | medium-sized | TRBV11-3 | . | TGTGCCAGCAGCTTGGGTTCGGGGGCGCATGGCTACACCTTC | CASSLGSGAHGYTF
TRBJ1-4 | . | TRBV6-8 | . | TGTGCCAGCAGTAGAGACCCCCTACCGGGGATTAATGAAAAACTGTTTTTT | CASSRDPLPGINEKLFF
TRBJ1-5 | . | TRBV11-3 | . | TGTGCCAGCAGCCTCGACCCCAAGGTCCGGCCCCAGCATTTT | CASSLDPKVRPQHF
TRBJ2-3 | few | TRBV11-3 | . | TGTGCCAGCAGATCCCAGTTGCGGGAACTCACAGATACGCAGTATTTT | CASRSQLRELTDTQYF
TRBJ2-3 | . | TRBV11-3 | . | TGTGCCAGCAGCTCTCTTCCAGGGTTGGATACGCAGTATTTT | CASSSLPGLDTQYF
TRBJ1-1 | . | TRBV6-8 | . | TGTGCCAGCAGTGCCCCATTACCGAACACTGAAGCTTTCTTT | CASSAPLPNTEAFF
TRBJ2-3 | medium-sized | TRBV11-3 | TRBD1 | TGTGCCAGCAGCTGTTCGGGACAGACCGGACACACAGATACGCAGTATTTT | CASSCSGQTGHTDTQYF
TRBJ2-3 | . | TRBV6-8 | TRBD2 | TGTGCCAGCAGTGACGCTAGCGGGGGGGCCACAGATACGCAGTATTTT | CASSDASGGATDTQYF
TRBJ2-7 | . | TRBV5-1 | TRBD1 | TGCGCCAGCAGCGCCGGACAGGGGCGCTACGAGCAGTACTTC | CASSAGQGRYEQYF
TRBJ2-7 | . | TRBV4-1 | . | TGCGCCAGCAGCCAAGGTGGGGCGGCATCCTACGAGCAGTACTTC | CASSQGGAASYEQYF
TRBJ2-3 | few | TRBV18 | . | TGTGCCAGCTCGGCACGCACAGATACGCAGTATTTT | CASSARTDTQYF
TRBJ1-1 | medium-sized | TRBV11-3 | . | TGTGCCAGCAGCTTAGTATCGACAGGGAACACTGAAGCTTTCTTT | CASSLVSTGNTEAFF
TRBJ2-7 | many | TRBV23-1 | TRBD1 | TGCGCCAGCAGCCCTGGGACAGCCCCCCAGCAGTACTTC | CASSPGTAPQQYF
TRBJ2-2 | . | TRBV5-1 | . | TGCGCCAGCAGCTTTTATTCCGGGGTAGCCGGGGAGCTGTTTTTT | CASSFYSGVAGELFF
TRBJ2-1 | few | TRBV6-8 | TRBD2 | TGTGCCAGCAGTCCCACCCCGCGGGGGGGTTACAATGAGCAGTTCTTC | CASSPTPRGGYNEQFF
TRBJ1-5 | few | TRBV23-1 | . | TGCGCCAGCAGTTATACCGGTAGCAATCAGCCCCAGCATTTT | CASSYTGSNQPQHF
TRBJ1-3 | once | TRBV30 | . | TGTGCCTGCGCCTGGAGTGGGACTTATCTCGGAAACACCATATATTTT | CACAWSGTYLGNTIYF
TRBJ1-3 | medium-sized | TRBV11-3 | . | TGTGCCAGCAGATATACCGGGCAGGGAAGTGGAAACACCATATATTTT | CASRYTGQGSGNTIYF
TRBJ1-1 | medium-sized | TRBV11-3 | . | TGTGCCAGCAGCCGGACAGCTTACATCGACACTGAAGCTTTCTTT | CASSRTAYIDTEAFF
TRBJ2-7 | many | TRBV11-3 | . | TGTGCCAGCAGAAGGGGGGTTCTAAGCTCCTACGAGCAGTACTTC | CASRRGVLSSYEQYF
TRBJ1-1 | medium-sized | TRBV11-3 | . | TGTGCCAGCAGCTTAGTTGCGCAGAACACTGAAGCTTTCTTT | CASSLVAQNTEAFF